This T cell receptor beta chain originates from a study of vaccination and CD4 T cells after COVID-19. Regarding treatment: 10-day PBMC culture with coronavirus spike peptide pools or control peptides (ViraFEST assay). Negative selection yielded CD4+ T cells from day-10 cultures. In regard to this clonotype: Its antigen is unidentified.

Sequenced with the Oncomine TCR Beta short-read assay was DNA taken from cultured CD4+ T cells. One entry per CDR3 protein, called by TCRdb with MiXCR from the PCR reads. This table holds roughly 25,000 distinct CDR3 sequences, 62% found once. The CDR3 is 15 residues long. V was cut by 1 base and J by 2 bases, with 12 bases left in between. Per the germline V gene, CDR1 is SGHTA and CDR2 is FQGNSA. The sample consisted of CD4+ T cells from blood, cultured in vitro. The chain combines TRBV7-2 with TRBJ2-7; D call uncertain. This clonotype originated in a human donor who had recovered from COVID-19. The CDR3 here is CASSLEGTPTYEQYF. The CDR3 DNA follows: TGTGCCAGCAGCTTAGAAGGAACTCCCACCTACGAGCAGTACTTC.